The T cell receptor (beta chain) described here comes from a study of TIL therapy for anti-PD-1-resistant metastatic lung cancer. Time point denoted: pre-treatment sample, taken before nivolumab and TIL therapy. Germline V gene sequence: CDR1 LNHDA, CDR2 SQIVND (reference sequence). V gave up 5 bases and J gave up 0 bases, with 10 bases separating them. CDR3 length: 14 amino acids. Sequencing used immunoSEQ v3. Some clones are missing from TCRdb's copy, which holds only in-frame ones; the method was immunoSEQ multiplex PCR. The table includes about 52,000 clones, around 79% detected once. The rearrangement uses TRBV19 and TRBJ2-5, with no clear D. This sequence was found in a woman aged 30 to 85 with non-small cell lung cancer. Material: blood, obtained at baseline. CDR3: CASSVTLYQETQYF. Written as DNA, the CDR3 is TGTGCCAGTAGTGTCACGCTGTACCAAGAGACCCAGTACTTC.